The present TCR beta chain was sequenced within a study of T cell responses to AZD1222 COVID-19 vaccine. Note on this clone: What it recognizes is unknown.

TCRdb keeps only in-frame clones here, not all; method: immunoSEQ multiplex PCR. The sample yields 150,000 to 160,000 clones, around 90% seen once. After removal of 5 bases from V and 1 base from J, the junction contained 6 bases not matched to a gene. Germline CDR1 and CDR2: MNHEY and SVGAGI. This CDR3 comprises 15 residues. Study results and caveats: Per reports, nearly half of all spike-specific TCRs target regions that are unmutated in variants.

This sequence joins TRBV6-5 and TRBJ2-3; TRBD1 matches at 7 bases. This receptor was identified in an adult in good health. The sequencing here drew on peripheral blood, taken on day 0 of AZD1222 vaccination. CDR3 bases: TGTGCCAGCAGTCACCCGACAGGGCGCACAGATACGCAGTATTTT. Translation gives CASSHPTGRTDTQYF.